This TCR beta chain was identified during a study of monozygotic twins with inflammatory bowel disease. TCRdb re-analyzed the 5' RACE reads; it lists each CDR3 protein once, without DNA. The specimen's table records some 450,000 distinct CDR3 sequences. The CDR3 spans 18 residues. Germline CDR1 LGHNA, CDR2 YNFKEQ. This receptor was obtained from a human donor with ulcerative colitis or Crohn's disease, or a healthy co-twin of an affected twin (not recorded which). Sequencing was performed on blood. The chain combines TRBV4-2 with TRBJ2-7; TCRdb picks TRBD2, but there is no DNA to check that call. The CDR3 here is CASSQEGLAGARRGEQYF.